Each of the 8 T cell receptor beta chains below was sequenced from the same sample in a study of T cell repertoires in cytomegalovirus infection. Each CDR3 protein gets one entry after TCRdb re-called the reads with MiXCR. The sample includes about a million distinct CDR3 sequences, more than 25% of them seen just once. These receptors' targets are unknown. The sample in question was cultured CD8+ T cells from PBMCs, obtained from culture after CMV antigen stimulation. Receptors were obtained from a human donor in good health (CMV status not recorded). Some clones in this sample may be carry-over from other donors' samples.

V and J are TRBV6-8 and TRBJ1-1, with a tentative D call TRBD1 (5 bases). The CDR3 extends over 16 amino acids. V dropped 2 bases and J dropped 0 bases, with 13 bases sitting between them. Germline V lookup: CDR1 MNHGY, CDR2 SAAAGT. CDR3 DNA: TGTGCCAGCAGTTACGCGGGGGTGGGATTGAACACTGAAGCTTTCTTT. Amino acids: CASSYAGVGLNTEAFF.

The chain joins TRBV7-9 to TRBJ2-4; D ambiguous. Germline values: CDR1 SEHNR, CDR2 FQNEAQ (reference sequence). The CDR3 is 11 amino acids. The V end lost 5 bases, the J end lost 9 bases, and 8 bases lay between the germline ends. Here the CDR3 reads CASSTAGIQYF. CDR3 bases: TGTGCCAGCAGCACGGCCGGCATTCAGTACTTC.

The gene calls are TRBV7-8 and TRBJ2-1, with TRBD1 identical over 9 bases. This CDR3 comprises 14 residues. V lost 1 base, J lost 10 bases, and 5 bases stayed unmatched. Germline V gene lookup returns CDR1 SGHVS and CDR2 FQNEAQ. Written as DNA, the CDR3 is TGTGCCAGCAGCTTAGAGGGGGACAGGGAAGAGCAGTTCTTC. It encodes CASSLEGDREEQFF.

Regarding this clonotype: One junction end disagrees with the germline gene, perhaps due to a read error. The CDR3 coding sequence is TGTGCCAGCAGCGCAAATCCCTGGTCCCTTTCCTCCGACGAGCAGTACTTC. Translated, it gives CASSANPWSLSSDEQYF. This chain links TRBV9 with TRBJ2-7; unclear D gene. Germline lookup yields CDR1 SGDLS and CDR2 YYNGEE. This CDR3 comprises 17 residues.

The chain couples TRBV18 to TRBJ2-7; D possibly corresponds to TRBD2 (5 bases). The CDR3 covers 12 residues. The V end was cut by 2 bases, the J end by 11 bases, with 13 bases between. CDR1 is KGHSH and CDR2 is LQKENI in the germline V gene. The CDR3 sequence is CASSPGGADEYF. CDR3 in DNA: TGTGCCAGCTCACCAGGAGGCGCGGACGAGTACTTC. Based on the CDR3 plus reference TRBV18 and TRBJ2-7, the full variable domain is NAGVMQNPRHLVRRRGQEARLRCSPMKGHSHVYWYRQLPEEGLKFMVYLQKENIIDESGMPKERFSAEFPKEGPSILRIQQVVRGDSAAYFCASSPGGADEYFGPGTRLTVT.

This rearrangement joins TRBV4-2 to TRBJ2-3, with a weak D call TRBD1 (5 bases). Looked up from germline, CDR1 is LGHNA and CDR2 is YNFKEQ. V was cut by 0 bases and J by 2 bases, with 15 bases left in between. This CDR3 has 17 amino acids. This CDR3 is CASSQDLQGGYTDTQYF. The CDR3, as DNA: TGTGCCAGCAGCCAAGATCTGCAGGGCGGTTACACAGATACGCAGTATTTT.

This clonotype was found many times. The CDR3 DNA follows: TGTGCCAGCAGCTTATACTCCTCCTACAATGAGCAGTTCTTC. This sequence encodes CASSLYSSYNEQFF. The rearrangement joins TRBV7-8 to TRBJ2-1; unclear D gene. Deletions cut 2 bases from V and 0 bases from J, with 5 bases between. The CDR3 totals 14 residues. Germline V gene sequence: CDR1 SGHVS, CDR2 FQNEAQ.

This clonotype has just a few counts. The V gene is TRBV28, the J gene TRBJ2-4; D is perhaps TRBD1 or TRBD2 (5 bases each). The V and J ends lost 6 bases and 10 bases respectively, with 16 bases between them. Per the germline V gene, CDR1 is MDHEN and CDR2 is SYDVKM. The CDR3 is made up of 13 amino acids. The CDR3 region has the DNA TGTGCCAGCAGCCCCTCAGGGAGCCGGATTCAGTACTTC. Translating it yields CASSPSGSRIQYF.